The 14 T cell receptor beta chains listed next were all sequenced from one sample in a study of T cell responses to AZD1222 COVID-19 vaccine. The assay was immunoSEQ multiplex PCR, and TCRdb's table has in-frame clones only and misses some. The sample has over 120,000 clones, around 84% seen once. Sequenced material: peripheral blood, taken 28 days after the second AZD1222 dose. The receptors derive from an adult who received the AZD1222 COVID-19 vaccine.

The chain couples TRBV7-9 to TRBJ2-1; D not resolved. Per the germline V gene, CDR1 is SEHNR and CDR2 is FQNEAQ (reference sequence). V gave up 5 bases and J gave up 8 bases, with 10 bases separating them. The CDR3 spans 12 residues. The CDR3 coding sequence is TGTGCCAGCAGCCCATATGGCGATGAGCAGTTCTTC. Translated, it gives CASSPYGDEQFF.

This sequence joins TRBV7-9 and TRBJ1-1; the D is unclear. Germline V gene data show CDR1 as SEHNR and CDR2 as FQNEAQ (reference sequence). This CDR3 has 12 amino acids. V was trimmed by 7 bases and J by 0 bases, leaving 6 bases between them. The CDR3 here is CASTLMNTEAFF. The DNA for the CDR3 is TGTGCCAGCACACTAATGAACACTGAAGCTTTCTTT.

The rearrangement joins TRBV27 to TRBJ2-7; D unclear. The CDR3 is 13 amino acids. Germline values: CDR1 MNHEY, CDR2 SMNVEV (reference sequence). The ends were cut back, 4 bases at V and 0 bases at J, with 7 bases in the middle. In nucleotides, the CDR3 is TGTGCCAGCAGTTCCCTCAGCTCCTACGAGCAGTACTTC. Translated, it gives CASSSLSSYEQYF.

The gene calls are TRBV5-1 and TRBJ1-2; D unresolved. This CDR3 is 13 amino acids long. Germline-derived CDR1 and CDR2 are SGHRS and YFSETQ. Between the trimmed V and J ends, which lost 0 bases and 3 bases, there was a span of 6 bases. CDR3 sequence reads: CASSLGTYYGYTF. CDR3 bases: TGCGCCAGCAGCTTGGGCACCTACTATGGCTACACCTTC. The whole variable domain, filled in from reference TRBV5-1 and TRBJ1-2, reads KAGVTQTPRYLIKTRGQQVTLSCSPISGHRSVSWYQQTPGQGLQFLFEYFSETQRNKGNFPGRFSGRQFSNSRSEMNVSTLELGDSALYLCASSLGTYYGYTFGSGTRLTVV.

The V and J genes are TRBV19 and TRBJ1-6; 7 bases map to TRBD1. From germline, CDR1 is LNHDA and CDR2 SQIVND (reference sequence). The CDR3 runs to 16 residues. The junction had 15 bases not matched to a gene; V was cut back by 5 bases and J by 11 bases. The CDR3 nucleotides are TGTGCCAGTAGTTCGAATCCGGGCAGGGGGATGACACCCCTCCACTTT. The encoded protein is CASSSNPGRGMTPLHF. The full variable domain, rest sourced from reference TRBV19 and TRBJ1-6, is DGGITQSPKYLFRKEGQNVTLSCEQNLNHDAMYWYRQDPGQGLRLIYYSQIVNDFQKGDIAEGYSVSREKKESFPLTVTSAQKNPTAFYLCASSSNPGRGMTPLHFGNGTRLTVT.

This chain connects TRBV7-2 to TRBJ2-5, with 13 bases that match TRBD2. The CDR3 has 18 residues. CDR1 is SGHTA and CDR2 is FQGNSA in the germline V gene. Trimming cost V 3 bases and J 2 bases; bases outside gene matches: 9. The CDR3 is CASSFPPGTSGMQETQYF. The CDR3 DNA reads TGTGCCAGCAGCTTCCCGCCCGGGACTAGCGGGATGCAAGAGACCCAGTACTTC.

The gene calls are TRBV25-1 and TRBJ1-3, with D tentatively TRBD1 (5 bases). V was trimmed by 4 bases and J by 6 bases, leaving 10 bases between them. This CDR3 is 13 amino acids long. CDR1 and CDR2 from the germline V gene are MGHDK and SYGVNS. Here the CDR3 DNA reads TGTGCCAGCAGTGCCCAGGGTGTAAACACCATATATTTT. Protein product: CASSAQGVNTIYF.

The V gene is TRBV10-2, the J gene TRBJ2-1, with TRBD2 identical over 14 bases. V was clipped by 7 bases and J by 7 bases; unmatched bases: 15. This CDR3 comprises 18 residues. The germline gives CDR1 WSHSY, CDR2 SAAADI. In DNA, the CDR3 is TGCGCCAGCATCGGGACTAGCGGGAGCTCCAGGCTTGGTAATGAGCAGTTCTTC. Its protein product is CASIGTSGSSRLGNEQFF.

The genes are TRBV13 and TRBJ1-2, with a weak D call TRBD1 (6 bases). CDR1 and CDR2 (germline): PRHDT, FYEKMQ (reference sequence). This CDR3 spans 18 amino acids. With 0 bases removed from V and 2 bases from J, the gap between germline ends came to 19 bases. In DNA form, the CDR3 reads TGTGCCAGCAGCTTAGGCCTCACCCTAGCTACAGGGAACTATGGCTACACCTTC. Translated, it gives CASSLGLTLATGNYGYTF. Full variable domain (missing parts from reference TRBV13 and TRBJ1-2): AAGVIQSPRHLIKEKRETATLKCYPIPRHDTVYWYQQGPGQDPQFLISFYEKMQSDKGSIPDRFSAQQFSDYHSELNMSSLELGDSALYFCASSLGLTLATGNYGYTFGSGTRLTVV.

V gene TRBV4-1 combines with J gene TRBJ1-5, with D unresolved. V was clipped by 0 bases and J by 6 bases, with 12 bases between them. Germline CDR1 MGHRA, CDR2 YSYEKL. There are 15 residues in the CDR3. CDR3 coding DNA: TGCGCCAGCAGCCAAGATCCGGCTGCGCCTCAGCCCCAGCATTTT. Amino acid sequence: CASSQDPAAPQPQHF.

The chain combines TRBV19 with TRBJ1-2; D unresolved. Trimming took 4 bases from V and 4 from J, leaving 13 bases between them. Looked up from germline, CDR1 is LNHDA and CDR2 is SQIVND (reference sequence). This CDR3 contains 14 residues. The CDR3 DNA reads TGTGCCAGTAGTAGGCAGGCTAGTAGCTATGGCTACACCTTC. This encodes CASSRQASSYGYTF.

The V gene is TRBV30, the J gene TRBJ1-6, with a possible D match to TRBD1 (5 bases). The CDR3 sequence is 17 residues long. Germline V CDR1 and CDR2: GTSNPN, SVGIG (reference sequence). Trimming took off 4 bases at V and 7 bases at J, with 23 bases between the two ends. The CDR3 protein is CAWKLEGFPGQNSPLHF. The CDR3 nucleotides are TGTGCCTGGAAGCTTGAGGGATTTCCAGGGCAGAATTCACCCCTCCACTTT.

The chain joins TRBV15 to TRBJ2-5; the D is unclear. Germline assignment: CDR1 LNHNV and CDR2 YYDKDF (reference sequence). This CDR3 spans 15 amino acids. Trimming pared 4 bases from V and 1 base from J, leaving 13 bases between. CDR3 protein: CATSKVRQPQETQYF. CDR3 sequence (DNA): TGTGCCACCAGCAAAGTGAGGCAGCCCCAAGAGACCCAGTACTTC.

This clone has more than one count but fewer than ten. This chain joins TRBV11-2 and TRBJ2-1; 7 bases map to TRBD2. The CDR3 extends over 15 amino acids. Losses at the gene ends were 1 base for V and 5 bases for J; bases not matched to a gene: 5. The germline CDR1 and CDR2 sequences are SGHAT and FQNNGV. The CDR3 here is CASSLALAADNEQFF. CDR3 nucleotide sequence: TGTGCCAGCAGCTTAGCGCTAGCGGCCGACAATGAGCAGTTCTTC.